These 5 T cell receptor beta chains were all obtained from the same sample, sequenced in a study of blood T cell repertoires in COVID-19. Sequencing used immunoSEQ multiplex PCR; TCRdb keeps in-frame clones, though not all of them. Here the sample spans 120,000 to 150,000 clones, over 85% being singletons. Sequencing used peripheral blood. Receptors originate from a human donor in a cohort sampled during active COVID-19.

The chain uses TRBV11-2 and TRBJ1-2; a weak D match, TRBD1 (5 bases). V was cut by 8 bases and J by 3 bases, with 16 bases left in between. The CDR3 spans 14 residues. Germline CDR1 SGHAT, CDR2 FQNNGV. The CDR3 sequence is CASQIFTGDYGYTF. For the CDR3, the DNA is TGTGCCAGCCAGATTTTTACAGGAGACTATGGCTACACCTTC.

This chain links TRBV7-9 with TRBJ1-2; TRBD1 agrees at 10 bases. The CDR3 spans 19 residues. The germline V gene encodes CDR1 SEHNR and CDR2 FQNEAQ (reference sequence). After removal of 2 bases from V and 8 bases from J, the junction contained 20 bases not matched to a gene. The CDR3 DNA reads as TGTGCCAGCAGCTTACAAACCCGATACCGGGACAGGGGAGAGGGCGGCTACACCTTC. Its translation: CASSLQTRYRDRGEGGYTF.

As concerns this clone: This sample also contains other DNA sequences that code for the same CDR3. The V call is TRBV15, the J call TRBJ2-7; unclear D gene. The CDR3 is made up of 14 amino acids. Between the trimmed V and J ends, which lost 0 bases and 0 bases, there was a span of 6 bases. CDR1 is LNHNV and CDR2 is YYDKDF in the germline V gene (reference sequence). Written as DNA, the CDR3 is TGTGCCACCAGCAGAGATAGGAGCTCCTACGAGCAGTACTTC. It specifies CATSRDRSSYEQYF.

The rearrangement joins TRBV12-3 or TRBV12-4 to TRBJ2-5; 10 positions match TRBD2. The trim removed 8 bases at V and 5 bases at J, leaving 2 bases unmatched. This CDR3 region has 12 residues. CDR3 amino acids: CASGSGGETQYF. CDR3 DNA: TGTGCCAGCGGTAGCGGGGGGGAGACCCAGTACTTC.

V gene TRBV12-3 or TRBV12-4 combines with J gene TRBJ2-3; 7 nucleotides line up with TRBD1. This CDR3 spans 13 amino acids. Trimming cost V 2 bases and J 4 bases; bases outside gene matches: 0. The CDR3 DNA is TGTGCCAGCAGTTTAACAGGGGCAGATACGCAGTATTTT. It translates to CASSLTGADTQYF.